The 22 T cell receptor beta chains in this list originate from one sample, sequenced in a study of technical replicates of blood from a few donors. Sequencing used immunoSEQ multiplex PCR; TCRdb keeps in-frame clones, though not all of them. This sample has about 85,000 clones, with around 94% found just once. Source material: T cells isolated from PBMCs. The receptors here all came from a human donor in good health.

Only one count was recorded for this clone. The chain couples TRBV27 to TRBJ2-7, with TRBD2 identical over 11 bases. Germline loops: CDR1 MNHEY, CDR2 SMNVEV (reference sequence). V shed 1 base and J 6 bases; nucleotides not matched to a gene: 5. This CDR3 region has 15 residues. This chain's CDR3 is CASSLLAGGPGEQYF. The CDR3 DNA sequence: TGTGCCAGCAGTTTATTAGCGGGAGGGCCAGGCGAGCAGTACTTC.

The V gene is TRBV4-1, the J gene TRBJ2-7; TRBD1 matches at 7 bases. Germline V gene data show CDR1 as MGHRA and CDR2 as YSYEKL. J gave up 5 bases and V 0 bases, and 10 bases lay outside the gene matches. The CDR3 covers 16 residues. The CDR3 reads CASSQDEDRFRDEQYF. The CDR3 DNA sequence: TGCGCCAGCAGCCAAGATGAGGACAGGTTCAGGGACGAGCAGTACTTC.

The chain has TRBV7-6 and TRBJ2-3, with 10 nucleotides matching TRBD2. The J segment lost 4 bases and the V segment lost 4 bases, leaving 8 bases of the junction unmatched. The CDR3 is 16 residues long. Germline V lookup: CDR1 SGHVS, CDR2 FNYEAQ. The CDR3 region has the DNA TGTGCCAGCAGCTATCTAGCGGGAGAAGTGGCAGATACGCAGTATTTT. This gives the protein CASSYLAGEVADTQYF.

This clone was counted once. The chain couples TRBV19 to TRBJ2-7; 11 positions agree with TRBD1. The germline V gene encodes CDR1 LNHDA and CDR2 SQIVND (reference sequence). V shed 5 bases, J shed 5 bases, and the junction held 8 bases outside the gene matches. CDR3 length: 15 amino acids. Here the CDR3 reads CASSLPGQGVDEQYF. The DNA of the CDR3 is TGTGCCAGTAGTCTGCCGGGACAGGGGGTCGACGAGCAGTACTTC.

The V gene is TRBV2, the J gene TRBJ2-3; 7 bases are shared with TRBD2. Germline lookup yields CDR1 SNHLY and CDR2 FYNNEI. V lost 6 bases and J lost 13; bases outside the gene matches: 13. This CDR3 comprises 13 residues. The CDR3 here is CASREIWTSSEYF. In DNA, the CDR3 is TGTGCCAGCAGGGAGATTTGGACTAGTTCAGAGTATTTT.

This chain joins TRBV12-1 and TRBJ2-4; no DNA check was done on the table's D call, TRBD1. TRBV12-1 is a pseudogene locus. This CDR3 has 11 amino acids. CDR3 nucleotide sequence: TGTGCCAGCCCAGGTGATGGCATTCAGTACTTC. This encodes CASPGDGIQYF.

The CDR3, as DNA: TGCAGCGTTGGCGTCGGGGGGGAGGGTTATGGCTACACCTTC. The encoded protein is CSVGVGGEGYGYTF. This chain connects TRBV29-1 to TRBJ1-2; TRBD1 is a possible D gene (5 bases). In germline, CDR1 is SQVTM, CDR2 ANQGSEA. Trimming took 4 bases from V and 5 from J, leaving 17 bases between them. CDR3 size: 14 residues. The variable domain in full, completed from reference TRBV29-1 and TRBJ1-2, reads SAVISQKPSRDICQRGTSLTIQCQVDSQVTMMFWYRQQPGQSLTLIATANQGSEATYESGFVIDKFPISRPNLTFSTLTVSNMSPEDSSIYLCSVGVGGEGYGYTFGSGTRLTVV.

V gene TRBV29-1 combines with J gene TRBJ1-2; D is unclear. This CDR3 has 12 residues. Germline assignment: CDR1 SQVTM and CDR2 ANQGSEA. In nucleotides, the CDR3 is TGCAGTGACCTACAGCACCATGGTGGCTACACCTTC. It codes for CSDLQHHGGYTF.

The chain has TRBV27 and TRBJ1-2; a weak D match, TRBD1 (5 bases). V gave up 5 bases and J gave up 7 bases, with 20 bases separating them. The CDR3 consists of 15 residues. The germline gives CDR1 MNHEY, CDR2 SMNVEV (reference sequence). The CDR3 protein is CASSPLKGPLGGYTF. The CDR3, as DNA: TGTGCCAGCAGTCCCCTTAAGGGGCCACTGGGTGGCTACACCTTC.

V is TRBV6-5 and J is TRBJ2-1; D is possibly TRBD2 (7 bases). The germline V and J ends were trimmed by 2 bases and 6 bases, with 14 bases remaining between them. The CDR3 consists of 15 residues. Germline V gene sequence: CDR1 MNHEY, CDR2 SVGAGI. The CDR3 DNA follows: TGTGCCAGCAGTTACAGAGGGGGAGGGGGCAATGAGCAGTTCTTC. Protein product: CASSYRGGGGNEQFF.

This clone was counted a single time. The chain recombines TRBV5-1 with TRBJ2-1, with D perhaps matching TRBD2 (7 bases). V lost 7 bases, J lost 8 bases, and 13 bases lay in between. Per germline, CDR1 SGHRS and CDR2 YFSETQ. This CDR3 is built from 12 residues. CDR3 sequence reads: CASGGAGDEQFF. The CDR3 DNA follows: TGCGCCAGCGGGGGGGCCGGGGATGAGCAGTTCTTC.

The J gene is TRBJ1-1, the V gene TRBV10-1; 9 nucleotides match TRBD1. The trim removed 5 bases at V and 5 bases at J, leaving 6 bases unmatched. The CDR3 has 14 amino acids. The germline CDR1 and CDR2 sequences are WNHNN and SYGVQD (reference sequence). The CDR3 loop reads CASSPGTGRTEAFF. Written as DNA, the CDR3 is TGCGCCAGCAGTCCCGGGACAGGGAGAACTGAAGCTTTCTTT.

The chain uses TRBV27 and TRBJ2-1, with D tentatively TRBD1 (5 bases). This CDR3 is built from 15 residues. Germline V gene sequence: CDR1 MNHEY, CDR2 SMNVEV (reference sequence). Trimming took off 6 bases at V and 8 bases at J, with 20 bases between the two ends. The CDR3 DNA is TGTGCCAGCAGCTTTCCCCCGGAAGGGGCCCATGAGCAGTTCTTC. This gives the protein CASSFPPEGAHEQFF.

This chain joins TRBV6-1 and TRBJ1-4; TRBD1 agrees at 9 bases. This CDR3 contains 18 residues. The V segment lost 2 bases and the J segment 5 bases; nucleotides outside the gene matches: 12. CDR1 and CDR2 from the germline V gene are MNHNS and SASEGT. CDR3 DNA sequence: TGTGCCAGCAGTGAAATACAGGGGGCGGAGGGCCTAAATGAAAAACTGTTTTTT. Protein product: CASSEIQGAEGLNEKLFF.

The J gene is TRBJ2-3, the V gene TRBV29-1; 12 positions agree with TRBD2. Germline values: CDR1 SQVTM, CDR2 ANQGSEA. This CDR3 has 15 amino acids. With 2 bases clipped from V and 3 bases from J, the junction kept 3 bases outside the gene matches. This CDR3 reads CSVELAGGPTDTQYF. The DNA of the CDR3 is TGCAGCGTTGAACTAGCGGGAGGGCCGACAGATACGCAGTATTTT.

The V gene is TRBV28, the J gene TRBJ2-7, with TRBD1 matching over 10 bases. The germline V gene has CDR1 MDHEN and CDR2 SYDVKM. The CDR3 is made up of 23 amino acids. J was trimmed by 3 bases and V by 2 bases; bases with no gene match: 28. The CDR3 bases are TGTGCCAGCAGTTTAATTGGACAGGGGGGCAGTGGTGATGGTCTTCTTCGCCGCTACGAGCAGTACTTC. Its protein is CASSLIGQGGSGDGLLRRYEQYF.

J is TRBJ2-5 and V is TRBV4-1, with D perhaps matching TRBD1 (6 bases). Trimming took off 3 bases at V and 2 bases at J, with 10 bases between the two ends. The germline V gene has CDR1 MGHRA and CDR2 YSYEKL. CDR3 length equals 14 residues. CDR3 sequence reads: CASSQEDSQETQYF. CDR3 nucleotide sequence: TGCGCCAGCAGCCAGGAGGACAGTCAAGAGACCCAGTACTTC.

The CDR3 sequence: CATSRDKSSYEQYF. The CDR3 region has the DNA TGTGCCACCAGCAGAGATAAGAGCTCCTACGAGCAGTACTTC. J is TRBJ2-7 and V is TRBV15; no reliable D call. The CDR3 extends over 14 amino acids. Trimming stripped 0 bases from V and 0 bases from J, with 6 bases between. Germline V lookup: CDR1 LNHNV, CDR2 YYDKDF (reference sequence). Based on the CDR3 plus reference TRBV15 and TRBJ2-7, the full variable domain is DAMVIQNPRYQVTQFGKPVTLSCSQTLNHNVMYWYQQKSSQAPKLLFHYYDKDFNNEADTPDNFQSRRPNTSFCFLDIRSPGLGDTAMYLCATSRDKSSYEQYFGPGTRLTVT.

The chain carries TRBV19 and TRBJ2-7; the D gene is possibly TRBD2 (6 bases). CDR3 length: 15 amino acids. Germline V gives CDR1 LNHDA, CDR2 SQIVND (reference sequence). Trimming removed 3 bases at V and 4 bases at J, with 16 bases between. The chain's CDR3 is CASSMGLDMTYEQYF. As DNA, the CDR3 is TGTGCCAGTAGTATGGGACTGGACATGACATACGAGCAGTACTTC.

J is TRBJ1-4 and V is TRBV6-1; a weak D match, TRBD1 (5 bases). The ends were cut back, 5 bases at V and 3 bases at J, with 13 bases in the middle. This CDR3 has 15 residues. Germline CDR1 and CDR2: MNHNS and SASEGT. The CDR3 spells CASSPKGHSNEKLFF. The DNA of the CDR3 is TGTGCCAGCAGTCCGAAGGGGCATTCTAATGAAAAACTGTTTTTT.

The chain is built from TRBV12-5 and TRBJ2-3; D ambiguous. V lost 8 bases to trimming and J lost 0 bases, with 9 bases between them. Germline loops: CDR1 LGHNT, CDR2 FRNRAP. The CDR3 contains 13 residues. For the CDR3, the DNA is TGTGCTAGTTCCGAGCCGAGCACAGATACGCAGTATTTT. This translates into CASSEPSTDTQYF. The complete variable domain, with remaining parts taken from reference TRBV12-5 and TRBJ2-3, reads DARVTQTPRHKVTEMGQEVTMRCQPILGHNTVFWYRQTMMQGLELLAYFRNRAPLDDSGMPKDRFSAEMPDATLATLKIQPSEPRDSAVYFCASSEPSTDTQYFGPGTRLTVL.

The CDR3: CASSFETGELFF. In DNA form, the CDR3 reads TGTGCCAGCAGCTTTGAGACCGGGGAGCTGTTTTTT. The rearrangement joins TRBV5-5 to TRBJ2-2; D is unresolved. Germline CDR1 SGHKS, CDR2 YYEKEE (reference sequence). V lost 2 bases and J lost 5, with 4 bases in between. The CDR3 loop spans 12 amino acids.